Listed below are T cell receptor beta chains from one sample, sequenced in a study of blood T cell repertoires in COVID-19. Profiled with immunoSEQ multiplex PCR; TCRdb holds only in-frame clones, not every one. The sample shows 250,000 to 350,000 clones, roughly 89% of them seen only once. Sequencing input: peripheral blood. The source is a woman in her 30s with active or convalescent COVID-19. The CDR3 runs from the conserved cysteine through the conserved F or W. D genes are given only for firm matches. Size is stated for part of the rows, as once, few or many counts, or as a class when the clone is expanded.

V,J,length,D,size,CDR3,DNA
TRBV7-9,TRBJ1-5,17,NA,NA,CASSLGIGEDSNQPQHF,TGTGCCAGCAGCTTAGGTATAGGGGAAGATAGCAATCAGCCCCAGCATTTT
TRBV9,TRBJ1-1,16,TRBD1,once,CASSDAAGQVNTEAFF,TGTGCCAGCAGCGACGCCGCGGGACAGGTTAACACTGAAGCTTTCTTT
TRBV7-2,TRBJ2-5,14,NA,NA,CASSPTRTGKTQYF,TGTGCCAGCAGCCCGACTAGGACGGGGAAGACCCAGTACTTC
TRBV5-4,TRBJ2-5,15,TRBD2,NA,CASSDSRGGQETQYF,TGTGCCAGCAGCGACTCGCGGGGGGGCCAAGAGACCCAGTACTTC
TRBV19,TRBJ1-5,16,TRBD1,few,CASTGRGRVGGQPQHF,TGTGCCAGTACGGGCAGGGGGCGAGTAGGGGGTCAGCCCCAGCATTTT
TRBV28,TRBJ1-2,13,TRBD1,NA,CASRQTGGSGYTF,TGTGCCAGCAGACAAACAGGGGGCAGCGGCTACACCTTC
TRBV27,TRBJ2-1,20,TRBD2,once,CASSSRRLAGVGPQKNEQFF,TGTGCCAGCAGTTCTCGTCGACTAGCGGGGGTAGGACCCCAAAAAAATGAGCAGTTCTTC
TRBV11-2,TRBJ2-5,14,TRBD2,once,CASSSGLVGETQYF,TGTGCCAGCAGCTCCGGACTAGTTGGAGAGACCCAGTACTTC
TRBV7-8,TRBJ1-2,15,NA,NA,CASSFRMGGRYGYTF,TGTGCCAGCAGTTTCAGAATGGGGGGGCGCTATGGCTACACCTTC
TRBV6-2/TRBV6-3,TRBJ2-7,16,NA,NA,CASSRRTGGGSYEQYF,TGTGCCAGCAGTCGTCGGACTGGGGGAGGCTCCTACGAGCAGTACTTC
TRBV5-1,TRBJ2-5,15,TRBD1,NA,CASSPRTGGGETQYF,TGCGCCAGCAGCCCCCGGACAGGGGGCGGAGAGACCCAGTACTTC
TRBV7-9,TRBJ1-4,15,TRBD1,NA,CASSPQQGGNEKLFF,TGTGCCAGCAGCCCCCAACAGGGGGGGAATGAAAAACTGTTTTTT
TRBV14,TRBJ2-7,14,NA,few,CASSQETGSYEQYF,TGTGCCAGCAGCCAAGAAACAGGGTCCTACGAGCAGTACTTC
TRBV30,TRBJ1-1,14,NA,NA,CAWSVSLGATEAFF,TGTGCCTGGAGTGTAAGTTTAGGGGCCACTGAAGCTTTCTTT
TRBV29-1,TRBJ2-5,14,TRBD2,NA,CSVGGLAGGETQYF,TGCAGCGTCGGGGGACTAGCGGGGGGAGAGACCCAGTACTTC
TRBV10-3,TRBJ2-1,16,TRBD1,NA,CAISAVVGQGLGEQFF,TGTGCCATCAGTGCCGTTGTGGGACAGGGGCTCGGTGAGCAGTTCTTC
TRBV2,TRBJ1-6,15,NA,NA,CASSPLGGLLSPLHF,TGTGCCAGCAGTCCCCTGGGAGGGCTTCTTTCACCCCTCCACTTT
TRBV21-1,TRBJ1-1,17,NA,NA,CASSNLGRGLIYTEAFF,TGTGCCAGCAGCAATTTGGGCAGGGGATTGATTTACACTGAAGCTTTCTTT
TRBV12-2,TRBJ2-2,18,NA,NA,CASRLPNRRGNPPGELFF,TGTGCAAGTCGCTTACCCAACCGGCGGGGGAACCCCCCCGGGGAGCTGTTTTTT
TRBV5-6,TRBJ2-3,15,NA,NA,CASSPEVRITDTQYF,TGTGCCAGCAGCCCGGAGGTCAGAATCACAGATACGCAGTATTTT